Listed here are 27 T cell receptor beta chains from one sample, sequenced in a study of beta chain features in type 1 diabetes. The investigators reverse transcribed all of the isolated RNA, so they sequenced expressed TCRB transcripts. TCRdb keeps only in-frame clones here, not all; method: immunoSEQ multiplex PCR. Of 600,000 to 700,000 clones listed, under 15% are singletons. The antigens for these receptors are not known. The study's findings and limits: Significant though moderate, a shortening of TCRB CDR3s appeared in all four CD4+ subsets of Type 1 diabetes patients.

The sample comprised naive CD4+ T cells from blood. Receptor source: a man aged 25 to 40 with type 1 diabetes.

The CDR3 sequence is CASSASDRYNSPLHF. The CDR3 DNA is TGTGCCAGCAGTGCCTCGGACAGGTATAATTCACCCCTCCACTTT. The chain is built from TRBV25-1 and TRBJ1-6, with TRBD1 matching over 7 bases. V trimming: 4 bases; J trimming: 4 bases; junction bases outside the gene matches: 4. The germline V gene encodes CDR1 MGHDK and CDR2 SYGVNS. The CDR3 is made up of 15 amino acids.

V is TRBV11-2 and J is TRBJ1-6, with D possibly matching TRBD1 (5 bases). The germline V gene has CDR1 SGHAT and CDR2 FQNNGV. The CDR3 spans 19 residues. Trimming took 2 bases from V and 2 from J, leaving 19 bases between them. Here the CDR3 reads CASSLLHRGLGAYNSPLHF. DNA for the CDR3: TGTGCCAGCAGCTTACTACATCGGGGGTTGGGTGCCTATAATTCACCCCTCCACTTT.

This clone was seen more than once but under ten times. The V and J genes are TRBV19 and TRBJ2-5; 7 bases fit TRBD1. CDR1 and CDR2 (germline): LNHDA, SQIVND (reference sequence). CDR3 size: 14 residues. The V and J ends lost 0 bases and 5 bases, in that order; junction bases with no gene match: 3. The CDR3, as DNA: TGTGCCAGTAGTATAGAAGGGGGCCACGAGACCCAGTACTTC. Its protein is CASSIEGGHETQYF.

The V and J genes are TRBV19 and TRBJ1-2, with 7 bases fitting TRBD1. Germline-derived CDR1 and CDR2 are LNHDA and SQIVND (reference sequence). V gave up 10 bases and J gave up 4 bases; unmatched junction bases: 9. The CDR3 is 13 residues long. In DNA form, the CDR3 reads TGTGCCACTTCCCCGGGACAGAGCTATGGCTACACCTTC. Its protein product is CATSPGQSYGYTF. Supplemented by reference TRBV19 and TRBJ1-2, the full variable domain reads DGGITQSPKYLFRKEGQNVTLSCEQNLNHDAMYWYRQDPGQGLRLIYYSQIVNDFQKGDIAEGYSVSREKKESFPLTVTSAQKNPTAFYLCATSPGQSYGYTFGSGTRLTVV.

This clone was recorded a few times. This chain links TRBV19 with TRBJ2-3; D unresolved. This CDR3 has 14 amino acids. V was clipped by 4 bases and J by 4 bases, with 12 bases between them. Germline values: CDR1 LNHDA, CDR2 SQIVND (reference sequence). The CDR3 reads CASSNGLISDTQYF. The CDR3 region has the DNA TGTGCCAGTAGTAATGGTCTAATCTCAGATACGCAGTATTTT.

This clone appeared a few times. The gene calls are TRBV6-4 and TRBJ2-3, with 8 bases that match TRBD1. The CDR3 has 15 residues. CDR1 is MRHNA and CDR2 is SNTAGT in the germline V gene. With 8 bases clipped from V and 3 bases from J, the junction kept 10 bases outside the gene matches. In DNA form, the CDR3 reads TGTGCCAGCCCACGACAGGGGCGGCCTACAGATACGCAGTATTTT. Amino acid sequence: CASPRQGRPTDTQYF.

The rearrangement links TRBV19 to TRBJ1-5; a possible D gene is TRBD1 (6 bases). This CDR3 spans 17 amino acids. Per the germline V gene, CDR1 is LNHDA and CDR2 is SQIVND (reference sequence). Trimming left V 6 bases short and J 2 bases short, with 20 bases between. Here the CDR3 reads CASSLRGGGTGNQPQHF. DNA for the CDR3: TGTGCCAGTAGCCTCAGGGGAGGCGGGACCGGCAATCAGCCCCAGCATTTT.

This clone was counted a few times. The chain is built from TRBV7-2 and TRBJ2-3, with TRBD2 as a possible D gene (7 bases). V lost 3 bases to trimming and J lost 0 bases, with 13 bases between them. The CDR3 totals 16 residues. Germline CDR1 reads SGHTA; CDR2 reads FQGNSA. CDR3 amino acids: CASSFGGGSSTDTQYF. The CDR3 DNA reads as TGTGCCAGCAGCTTCGGCGGGGGCTCTAGCACAGATACGCAGTATTTT.

This clone came up a few times. The gene calls are TRBV6-5 and TRBJ2-1, with D possibly being TRBD2 (6 bases). Trimming took 6 bases from V and 5 from J, leaving 11 bases between them. From germline, CDR1 is MNHEY and CDR2 SVGAGI. This CDR3 comprises 13 residues. CDR3 region: CASRRGRDNEQFF. The DNA for the CDR3 is TGTGCCAGCAGGCGGGGACGGGACAATGAGCAGTTCTTC.

This clone has more than one count but fewer than ten. This chain connects TRBV29-1 to TRBJ1-3, with 7 nucleotides matching TRBD1. With V trimmed by 6 bases and J by 0 bases, 5 bases remained unmatched. The CDR3 is 14 residues long. Per germline, CDR1 SQVTM and CDR2 ANQGSEA. Here the CDR3 reads CSVRGQSSGNTIYF. CDR3 coding DNA: TGCAGCGTCCGGGGACAGAGCTCTGGAAACACCATATATTTT.

This clone was detected only a few times. The V gene is TRBV5-1, the J gene TRBJ1-3; D may be TRBD1 (6 bases). The CDR3 covers 15 residues. CDR1 is SGHRS, CDR2 YFSETQ, per germline. V was shortened by 3 bases and J by 0 bases, with 10 bases between the two germline ends. CDR3 DNA sequence: TGCGCCAGCAGCTCCGACAGGCTCTCTGGAAACACCATATATTTT. Translating gives CASSSDRLSGNTIYF.

This clone was seen more than once but under ten times. V gene TRBV30 combines with J gene TRBJ1-2; no firm D call. The CDR3 covers 13 residues. Germline V gene data show CDR1 as GTSNPN and CDR2 as SVGIG (reference sequence). V lost 1 base to trimming and J lost 4 bases, with 10 bases between them. The CDR3 DNA reads as TGTGCCTGGAGTGATAGTCAAGGCTATGGCTACACCTTC. Amino acid sequence: CAWSDSQGYGYTF.

The gene calls are TRBV6-6 and TRBJ2-1, with TRBD2 matching over 13 bases. V was pared by 5 bases and J by 9 bases, with 4 bases of the junction left unmatched. Germline values: CDR1 MNHNY, CDR2 SVGAGI (reference sequence). The CDR3 is 14 residues long. The CDR3 loop reads CASSTGTSGTEQFF. CDR3 DNA: TGTGCCAGCAGTACCGGGACTAGCGGGACTGAGCAGTTCTTC.

A few counts support this clone. This chain uses TRBV6-1 with TRBJ2-7; D tentatively fits TRBD1 or TRBD2 (5 bases each). The CDR3 is made up of 17 amino acids. Trimming left V 4 bases short and J 5 bases short, with 24 bases between. The germline V gene has CDR1 MNHNS and CDR2 SASEGT. The CDR3 DNA follows: TGTGCCAGCAGTGGAGGGTACGGTGGCAGGGTGATCGACGAGCAGTACTTC. Translation gives CASSGGYGGRVIDEQYF.

The sample holds a few counts of this clone. This chain joins TRBV25-1 and TRBJ2-1; D unclear. V lost 6 bases, J lost 5 bases, and 5 bases lay in between. This CDR3 region has 11 residues. CDR1 MGHDK and CDR2 SYGVNS come from the germline V gene. The CDR3 reads CASRRDNEQFF. The CDR3 DNA reads TGTGCCAGCAGACGGGACAATGAGCAGTTCTTC.

This clone has just a few counts. The chain joins TRBV7-2 to TRBJ1-2; 7 bases are a match to TRBD1. This CDR3 is 16 amino acids long. V lost 5 bases and J lost 0; bases outside the gene matches: 9. Germline CDR1 and CDR2: SGHTA and FQGNSA. This chain's CDR3 is CASSLRRGQTNYGYTF. In DNA form, the CDR3 reads TGTGCCAGCAGCCTCCGGAGGGGGCAAACTAACTATGGCTACACCTTC.

This rearrangement joins TRBV6-5 to TRBJ1-2; D remains unclear. CDR3 size: 14 residues. Germline V lookup: CDR1 MNHEY, CDR2 SVGAGI. Trimming stripped 6 bases from V and 0 bases from J, with 11 bases between. The CDR3 region has the DNA TGTGCCAGCAGCCAAATGACCTCTAACTATGGCTACACCTTC. Translating it yields CASSQMTSNYGYTF.

This clone was recorded a few times. The rearrangement uses TRBV7-9 and TRBJ2-1; D gene unclear. The germline gives CDR1 SEHNR, CDR2 FQNEAQ (reference sequence). This CDR3 comprises 15 residues. V was trimmed by 4 bases and J by 6 bases, leaving 16 bases between them. CDR3 sequence: CASSSQKGISNEQFF. For the CDR3, the DNA is TGTGCCAGCAGCTCGCAGAAAGGGATTAGCAATGAGCAGTTCTTC. The variable domain in full, completed from reference TRBV7-9 and TRBJ2-1, reads DTGVSQNPRHKITKRGQNVTFRCDPISEHNRLYWYRQTLGQGPEFLTYFQNEAQLEKSRLLSDRFSAERPKGSFSTLEIQRTEQGDSAMYLCASSSQKGISNEQFFGPGTRLTVL.

Only a few counts were recorded for this clone. The rearrangement joins TRBV5-6 to TRBJ2-1; 8 positions match TRBD2. CDR3 length: 15 residues. Losses at the gene ends were 9 bases for V and 0 bases for J; bases not matched to a gene: 8. Germline V gives CDR1 SGHDT, CDR2 YYEEEE. The CDR3 DNA is TGTGCCACCTATTTAGCGGGGAGCTCCTACAATGAGCAGTTCTTC. Translating gives CATYLAGSSYNEQFF.

The chain recombines TRBV11-3 with TRBJ2-2; a possible D gene is TRBD1 (6 bases). Germline CDR1 reads SGHNT; CDR2 reads YENEEA. Trimming took 4 bases from V and 7 from J, leaving 10 bases between them. The CDR3 consists of 13 residues. The CDR3 sequence: CASSSQGGGELFF. For the CDR3, the DNA is TGTGCCAGCAGCTCCCAAGGGGGCGGGGAGCTGTTTTTT.

The J gene is TRBJ2-1, the V gene TRBV2; 13 bases match TRBD2. This CDR3 is built from 15 residues. The ends lost 3 bases at V and 7 bases at J; junction bases unmatched: 3. The germline V gene has CDR1 SNHLY and CDR2 FYNNEI. CDR3 in amino acids: CASSDLLAGGNEQFF. The CDR3 bases are TGTGCCAGCAGTGACCTACTAGCGGGGGGGAATGAGCAGTTCTTC.

The table lists this clone with a few counts. The chain joins TRBV27 to TRBJ2-7; 11 nucleotides align to TRBD1. Germline V lookup: CDR1 MNHEY, CDR2 SMNVEV (reference sequence). V lost 2 bases, J lost 0 bases, and 9 bases stayed unmatched. The CDR3 extends over 18 amino acids. CDR3 in amino acids: CASSLLGQGVSDSYEQYF. The CDR3 DNA reads TGTGCCAGCAGTTTACTGGGACAGGGGGTGAGCGACTCCTACGAGCAGTACTTC.

This clone was picked up a small number of times. The DNA for the CDR3 is TGCGCCAGCAGCCCGGGGGACACGTCGGAGGAGCAGTACTTC. Its protein is CASSPGDTSEEQYF. The chain carries TRBV4-3 and TRBJ2-7, with D perhaps TRBD1 or TRBD2 (6 bases each). The CDR3 has 14 amino acids. Germline-derived CDR1 and CDR2 are LGHNA and YSLEER. The V end was cut by 4 bases, the J end by 7 bases, with 17 bases between.

The chain has TRBV2 and TRBJ2-1, with TRBD2 matching over 8 bases. J lost 9 bases, V lost 4 bases, and 2 bases had no gene match. CDR3 length: 12 residues. In germline, CDR1 is SNHLY, CDR2 FYNNEI. The CDR3 DNA is TGTGCCAGCAGTGCGGGGGGGCTTGAGCAGTTCTTC. Protein product: CASSAGGLEQFF. Together with reference TRBV2 and TRBJ2-1, the CDR3 gives the full variable domain: EPEVTQTPSHQVTQMGQEVILRCVPISNHLYFYWYRQILGQKVEFLVSFYNNEISEKSEIFDDQFSVERPDGSNFTLKIRSTKLEDSAMYFCASSAGGLEQFFGPGTRLTVL.

This clone was found a few times. The chain carries TRBV7-2 and TRBJ2-5, with D unresolved. Germline lookup yields CDR1 SGHTA and CDR2 FQGNSA. The CDR3 covers 14 residues. The ends were cut back, 0 bases at V and 1 base at J, with 6 bases in the middle. CDR3 region: CASSLAPSQETQYF. CDR3 nucleotide sequence: TGTGCCAGCAGCTTAGCGCCCAGCCAAGAGACCCAGTACTTC.

This clone was seen a handful of times. The V gene is TRBV18, the J gene TRBJ2-4; 7 positions match TRBD1. The CDR3 is 19 amino acids. CDR1 and CDR2 (germline): KGHSH, LQKENI. V shed 3 bases, J shed 1 base, and the junction held 15 bases outside the gene matches. CDR3 sequence (DNA): TGTGCCAGCTCACCTGACCGGTCAGGGACAGAAGAGGCCAAAAACATTCAGTACTTC. Its protein product is CASSPDRSGTEEAKNIQYF.

Details on this clone: Other DNA sequences in the same sample also yield this CDR3. The chain uses TRBV2 and TRBJ2-7, with D uncertain. V was cut by 1 base and J by 3 bases, with 1 base left in between. Germline V gene data show CDR1 as SNHLY and CDR2 as FYNNEI. The CDR3 is made up of 11 amino acids. This CDR3 is CASSEVYEQYF. CDR3 nucleotides: TGTGCCAGCAGTGAAGTCTACGAGCAGTACTTC.